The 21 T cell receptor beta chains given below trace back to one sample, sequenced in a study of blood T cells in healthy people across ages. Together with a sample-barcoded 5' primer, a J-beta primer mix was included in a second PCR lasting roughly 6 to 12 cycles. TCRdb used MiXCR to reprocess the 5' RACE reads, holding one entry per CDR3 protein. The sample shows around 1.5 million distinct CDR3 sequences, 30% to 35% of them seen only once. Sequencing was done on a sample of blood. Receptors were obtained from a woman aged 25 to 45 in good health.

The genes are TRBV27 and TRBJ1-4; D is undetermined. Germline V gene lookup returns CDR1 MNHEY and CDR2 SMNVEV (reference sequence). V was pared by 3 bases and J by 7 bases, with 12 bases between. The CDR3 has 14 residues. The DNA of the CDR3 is TGTGCCAGCAGTTTGGGAGTAAGGAGTGAAAAACTGTTTTTT. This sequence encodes CASSLGVRSEKLFF.

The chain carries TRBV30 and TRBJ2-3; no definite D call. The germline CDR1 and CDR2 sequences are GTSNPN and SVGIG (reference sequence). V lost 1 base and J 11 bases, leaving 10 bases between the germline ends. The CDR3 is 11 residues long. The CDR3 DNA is TGTGCCTGGAGTGGAGGCCCGGGGCAGTATTTT. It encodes CAWSGGPGQYF.

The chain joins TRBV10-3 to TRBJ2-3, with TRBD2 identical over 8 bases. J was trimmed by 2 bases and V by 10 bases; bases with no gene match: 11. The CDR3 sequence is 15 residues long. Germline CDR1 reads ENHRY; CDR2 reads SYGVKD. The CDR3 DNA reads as TGTGCCACAAACCGCCGGGGGGGCTCCACAGATACGCAGTATTTT. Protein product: CATNRRGGSTDTQYF.

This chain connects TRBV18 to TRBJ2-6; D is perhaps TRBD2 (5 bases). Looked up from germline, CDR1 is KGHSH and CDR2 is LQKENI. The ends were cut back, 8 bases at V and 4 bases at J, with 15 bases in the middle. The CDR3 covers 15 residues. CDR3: CASRSPGSGANVLTF. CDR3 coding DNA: TGTGCCAGCCGATCTCCGGGGTCAGGGGCCAACGTCCTGACTTTC.

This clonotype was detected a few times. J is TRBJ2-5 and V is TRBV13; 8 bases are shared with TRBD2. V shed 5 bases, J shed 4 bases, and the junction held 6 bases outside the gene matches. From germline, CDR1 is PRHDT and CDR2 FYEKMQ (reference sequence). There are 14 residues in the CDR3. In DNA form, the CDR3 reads TGTGCCAGCAGCAAAGGGACTAGAGTAGAGACCCAGTACTTC. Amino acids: CASSKGTRVETQYF.

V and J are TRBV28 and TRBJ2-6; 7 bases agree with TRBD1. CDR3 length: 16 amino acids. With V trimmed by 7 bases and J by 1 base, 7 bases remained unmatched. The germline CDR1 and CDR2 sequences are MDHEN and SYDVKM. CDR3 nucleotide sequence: TGTGCCAGCAAGAGGGACAGTCTTTCTGGGGCCAACGTCCTGACTTTC. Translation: CASKRDSLSGANVLTF.

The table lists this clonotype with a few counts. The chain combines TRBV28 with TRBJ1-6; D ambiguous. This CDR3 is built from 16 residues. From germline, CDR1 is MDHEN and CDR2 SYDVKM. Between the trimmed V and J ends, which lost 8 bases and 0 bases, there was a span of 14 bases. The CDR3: CASRLPGNSYNSPLHF. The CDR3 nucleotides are TGTGCCAGCCGTCTCCCCGGGAACTCCTATAATTCACCCCTCCACTTT.

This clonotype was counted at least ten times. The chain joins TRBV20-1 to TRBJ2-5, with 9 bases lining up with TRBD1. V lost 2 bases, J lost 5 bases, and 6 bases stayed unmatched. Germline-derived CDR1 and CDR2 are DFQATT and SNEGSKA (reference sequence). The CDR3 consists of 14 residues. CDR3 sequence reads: CSARNRGRRETQYF. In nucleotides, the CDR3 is TGCAGTGCTAGAAACAGGGGGCGCAGGGAGACCCAGTACTTC.

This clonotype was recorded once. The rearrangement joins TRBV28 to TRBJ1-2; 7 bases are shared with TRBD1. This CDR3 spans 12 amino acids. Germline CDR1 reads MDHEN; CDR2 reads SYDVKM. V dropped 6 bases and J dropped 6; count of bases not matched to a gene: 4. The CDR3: CASRTGLDGYTF. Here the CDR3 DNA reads TGTGCCAGCAGGACAGGGCTCGATGGCTACACCTTC.

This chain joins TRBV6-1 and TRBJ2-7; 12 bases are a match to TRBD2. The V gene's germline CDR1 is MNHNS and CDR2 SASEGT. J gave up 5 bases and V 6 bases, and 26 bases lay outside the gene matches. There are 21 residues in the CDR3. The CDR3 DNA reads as TGTGCCAGCAGCGCCCAACGGAGACTAGCGGGAGAGTTGGAAAGATTCCACGAGCAGTACTTC. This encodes CASSAQRRLAGELERFHEQYF.

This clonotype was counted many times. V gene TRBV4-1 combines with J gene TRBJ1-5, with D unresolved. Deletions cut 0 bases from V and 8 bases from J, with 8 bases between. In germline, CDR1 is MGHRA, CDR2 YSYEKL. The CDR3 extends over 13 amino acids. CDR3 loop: CASSQDGKKPQHF. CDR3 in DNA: TGCGCCAGCAGCCAAGATGGGAAGAAGCCCCAGCATTTT.

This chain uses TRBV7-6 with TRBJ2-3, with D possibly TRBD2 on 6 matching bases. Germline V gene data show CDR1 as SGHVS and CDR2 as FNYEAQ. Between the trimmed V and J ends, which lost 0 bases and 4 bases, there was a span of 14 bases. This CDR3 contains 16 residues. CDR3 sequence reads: CASSLAYGGIADTQYF. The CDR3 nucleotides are TGTGCCAGCAGCTTAGCGTATGGGGGGATTGCAGATACGCAGTATTTT.

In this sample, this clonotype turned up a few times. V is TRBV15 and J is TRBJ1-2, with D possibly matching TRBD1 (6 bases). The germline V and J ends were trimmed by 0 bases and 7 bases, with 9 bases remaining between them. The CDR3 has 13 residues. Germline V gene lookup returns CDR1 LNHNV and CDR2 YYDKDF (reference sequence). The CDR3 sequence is CATSRDQGLGYTF. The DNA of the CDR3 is TGTGCCACCAGCAGAGACCAGGGGCTTGGCTACACCTTC.

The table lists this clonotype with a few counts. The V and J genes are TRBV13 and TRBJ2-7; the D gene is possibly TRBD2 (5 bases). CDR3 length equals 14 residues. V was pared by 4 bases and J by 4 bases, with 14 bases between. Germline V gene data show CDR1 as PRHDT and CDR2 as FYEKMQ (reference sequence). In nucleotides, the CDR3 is TGTGCCAGCAGCTCTGGACTGGTACGGTACGAGCAGTACTTC. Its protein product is CASSSGLVRYEQYF.

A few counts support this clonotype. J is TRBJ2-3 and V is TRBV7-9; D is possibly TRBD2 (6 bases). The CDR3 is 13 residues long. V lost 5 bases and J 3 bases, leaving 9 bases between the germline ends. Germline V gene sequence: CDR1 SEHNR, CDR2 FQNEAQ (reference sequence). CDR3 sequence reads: CASSIGRTDTQYF. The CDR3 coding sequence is TGTGCCAGCAGCATCGGGAGAACAGATACGCAGTATTTT. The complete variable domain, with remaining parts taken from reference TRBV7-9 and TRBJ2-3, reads DTGVSQNPRHKITKRGQNVTFRCDPISEHNRLYWYRQTLGQGPEFLTYFQNEAQLEKSRLLSDRFSAERPKGSFSTLEIQRTEQGDSAMYLCASSIGRTDTQYFGPGTRLTVL.

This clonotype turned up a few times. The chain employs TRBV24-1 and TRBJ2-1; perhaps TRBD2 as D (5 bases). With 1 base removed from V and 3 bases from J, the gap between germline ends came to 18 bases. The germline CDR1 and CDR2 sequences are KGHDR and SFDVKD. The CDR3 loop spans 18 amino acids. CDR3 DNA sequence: TGTGCCACCAGTGATTTCGCGGTAGCGCGTTGGAACTACAATGAGCAGTTCTTC. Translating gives CATSDFAVARWNYNEQFF.

CDR3 protein: CATSDPNLREGWETQYF. In nucleotides, the CDR3 is TGTGCCACCAGTGATCCAAACTTACGGGAGGGTTGGGAGACCCAGTACTTC. The rearrangement uses TRBV24-1 and TRBJ2-5; 8 bases match TRBD2. The CDR3 runs 17 residues. The ends lost 3 bases at V and 5 bases at J; junction bases unmatched: 13. Germline V gene data show CDR1 as KGHDR and CDR2 as SFDVKD.

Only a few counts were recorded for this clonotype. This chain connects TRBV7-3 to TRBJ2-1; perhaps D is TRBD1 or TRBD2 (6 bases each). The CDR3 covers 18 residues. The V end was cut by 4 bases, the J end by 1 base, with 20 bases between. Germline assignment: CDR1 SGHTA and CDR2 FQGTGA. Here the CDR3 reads CASSSPRGVGRSYNEQFF. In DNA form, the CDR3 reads TGTGCCAGCAGCTCACCGAGGGGGGTGGGTCGGTCCTACAATGAGCAGTTCTTC. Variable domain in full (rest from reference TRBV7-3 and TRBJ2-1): GAGVSQTPSNKVTEKGKYVELRCDPISGHTALYWYRQSLGQGPEFLIYFQGTGAADDSGLPNDRFFAVRPEGSVSTLKIQRTERGDSAVYLCASSSPRGVGRSYNEQFFGPGTRLTVL.

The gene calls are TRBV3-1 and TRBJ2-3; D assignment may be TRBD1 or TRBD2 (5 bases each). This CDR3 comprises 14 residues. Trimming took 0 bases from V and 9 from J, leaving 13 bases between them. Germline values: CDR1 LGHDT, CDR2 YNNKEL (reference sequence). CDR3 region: CASSQDSGGRTQYF. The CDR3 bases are TGTGCCAGCAGCCAAGATTCTGGGGGACGAACGCAGTATTTT.

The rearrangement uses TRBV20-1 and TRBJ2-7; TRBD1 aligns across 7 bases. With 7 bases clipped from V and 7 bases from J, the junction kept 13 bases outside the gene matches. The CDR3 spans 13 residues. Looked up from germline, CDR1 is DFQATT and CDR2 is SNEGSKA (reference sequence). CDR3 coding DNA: TGCAGTGGAGGGGACAGTCCGCCGGGGGAGCAGTACTTC. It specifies CSGGDSPPGEQYF.

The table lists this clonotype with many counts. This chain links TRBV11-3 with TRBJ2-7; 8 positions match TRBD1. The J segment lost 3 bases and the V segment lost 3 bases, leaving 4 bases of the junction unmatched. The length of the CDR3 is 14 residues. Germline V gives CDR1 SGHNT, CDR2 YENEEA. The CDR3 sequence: CASSLRDRHYEQYF. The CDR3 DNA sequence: TGTGCCAGCAGCTTGAGGGACAGGCACTACGAGCAGTACTTC.